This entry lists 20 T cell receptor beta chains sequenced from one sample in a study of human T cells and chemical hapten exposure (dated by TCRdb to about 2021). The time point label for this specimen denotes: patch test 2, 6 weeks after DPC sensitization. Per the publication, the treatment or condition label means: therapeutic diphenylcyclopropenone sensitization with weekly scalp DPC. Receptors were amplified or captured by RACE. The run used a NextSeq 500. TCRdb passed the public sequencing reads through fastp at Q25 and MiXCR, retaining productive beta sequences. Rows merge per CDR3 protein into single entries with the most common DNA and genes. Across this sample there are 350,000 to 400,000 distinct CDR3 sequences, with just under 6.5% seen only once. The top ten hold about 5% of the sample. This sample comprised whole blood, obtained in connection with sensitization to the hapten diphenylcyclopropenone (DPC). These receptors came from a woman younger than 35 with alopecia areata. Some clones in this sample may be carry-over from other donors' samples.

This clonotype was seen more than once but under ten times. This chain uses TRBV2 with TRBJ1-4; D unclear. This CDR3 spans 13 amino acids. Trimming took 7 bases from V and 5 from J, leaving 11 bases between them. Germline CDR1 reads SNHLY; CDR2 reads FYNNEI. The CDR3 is CASTRTVNEKLFF. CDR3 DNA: TGTGCCAGCACCCGGACGGTAAATGAAAAACTGTTTTTT. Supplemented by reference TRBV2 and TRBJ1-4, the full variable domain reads EPEVTQTPSHQVTQMGQEVILRCVPISNHLYFYWYRQILGQKVEFLVSFYNNEISEKSEIFDDQFSVERPDGSNFTLKIRSTKLEDSAMYFCASTRTVNEKLFFGSGTQLSVL.

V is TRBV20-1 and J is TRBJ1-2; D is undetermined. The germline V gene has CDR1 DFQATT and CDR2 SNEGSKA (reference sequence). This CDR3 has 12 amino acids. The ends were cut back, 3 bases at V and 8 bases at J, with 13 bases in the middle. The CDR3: CSASNQDRGYTF. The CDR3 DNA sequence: TGCAGTGCTAGCAACCAAGACCGGGGCTACACCTTC.

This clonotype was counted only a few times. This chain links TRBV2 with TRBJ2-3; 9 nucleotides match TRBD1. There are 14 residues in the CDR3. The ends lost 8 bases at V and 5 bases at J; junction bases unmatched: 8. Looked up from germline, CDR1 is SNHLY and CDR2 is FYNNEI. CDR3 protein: CASGGQGGLDTQYF. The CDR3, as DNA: TGTGCCAGCGGGGGACAGGGAGGATTAGATACGCAGTATTTT.

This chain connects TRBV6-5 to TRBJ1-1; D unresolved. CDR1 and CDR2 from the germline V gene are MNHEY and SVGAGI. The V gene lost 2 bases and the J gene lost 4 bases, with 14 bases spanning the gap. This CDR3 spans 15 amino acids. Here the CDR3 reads CASSYLSEGLTEAFF. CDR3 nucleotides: TGTGCCAGCAGTTACCTTTCAGAAGGGCTCACTGAAGCTTTCTTT.

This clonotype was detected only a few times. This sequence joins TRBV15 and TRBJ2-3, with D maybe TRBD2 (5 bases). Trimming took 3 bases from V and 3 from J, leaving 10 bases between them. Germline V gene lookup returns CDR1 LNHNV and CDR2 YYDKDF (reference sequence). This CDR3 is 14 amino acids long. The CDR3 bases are TGTGCCACCAGCAGTAATACGGGAACAGATACGCAGTATTTT. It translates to CATSSNTGTDTQYF.

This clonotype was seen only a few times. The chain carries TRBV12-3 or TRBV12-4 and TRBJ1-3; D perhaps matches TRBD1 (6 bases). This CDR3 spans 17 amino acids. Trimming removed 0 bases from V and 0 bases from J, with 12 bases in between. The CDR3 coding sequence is TGTGCCAGCAGTTTAGCAGGGGGACTAACCTCTGGAAACACCATATATTTT. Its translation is CASSLAGGLTSGNTIYF.

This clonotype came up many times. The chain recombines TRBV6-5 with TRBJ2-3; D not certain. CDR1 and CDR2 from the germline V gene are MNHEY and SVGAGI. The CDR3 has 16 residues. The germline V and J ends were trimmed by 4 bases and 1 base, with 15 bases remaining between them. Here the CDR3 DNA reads TGTGCCAGCAGTTCCCTGGCGGCGCTTGGCACAGATACGCAGTATTTT. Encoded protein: CASSSLAALGTDTQYF.

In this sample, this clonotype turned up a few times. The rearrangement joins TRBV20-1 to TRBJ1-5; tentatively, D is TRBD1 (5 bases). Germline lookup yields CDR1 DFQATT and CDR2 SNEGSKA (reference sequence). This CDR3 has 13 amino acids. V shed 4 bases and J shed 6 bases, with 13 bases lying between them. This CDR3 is CSATPGSSQPQHF. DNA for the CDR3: TGCAGTGCTACGCCAGGGTCTTCTCAGCCCCAGCATTTT.

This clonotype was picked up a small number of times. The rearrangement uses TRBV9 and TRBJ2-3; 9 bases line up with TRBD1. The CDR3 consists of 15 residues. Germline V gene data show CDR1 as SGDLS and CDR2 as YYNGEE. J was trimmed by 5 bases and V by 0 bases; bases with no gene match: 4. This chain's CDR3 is CASSVEDRGEDTQYF. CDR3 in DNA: TGTGCCAGCAGCGTAGAGGACAGGGGAGAAGATACGCAGTATTTT.

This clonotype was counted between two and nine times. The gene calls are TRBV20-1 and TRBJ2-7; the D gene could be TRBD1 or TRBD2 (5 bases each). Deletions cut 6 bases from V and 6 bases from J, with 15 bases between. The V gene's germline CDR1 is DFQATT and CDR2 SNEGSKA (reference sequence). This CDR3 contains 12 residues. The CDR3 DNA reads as TGCAGTGCCCAACCGAGAGGGGTCGAGCAGTACTTC. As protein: CSAQPRGVEQYF.

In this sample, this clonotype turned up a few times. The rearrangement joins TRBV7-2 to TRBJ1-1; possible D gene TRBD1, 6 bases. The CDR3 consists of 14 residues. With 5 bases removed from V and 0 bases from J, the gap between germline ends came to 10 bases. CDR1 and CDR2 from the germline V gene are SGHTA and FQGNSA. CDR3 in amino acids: CASSGQFMNTEAFF. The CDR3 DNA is TGTGCCAGCAGCGGACAGTTTATGAACACTGAAGCTTTCTTT.

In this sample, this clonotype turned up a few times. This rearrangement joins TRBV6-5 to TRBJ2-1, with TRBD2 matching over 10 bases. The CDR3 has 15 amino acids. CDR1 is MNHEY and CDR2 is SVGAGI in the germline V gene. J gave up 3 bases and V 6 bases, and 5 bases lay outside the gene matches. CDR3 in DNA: TGTGCCAGCAGCCGATGGACTAGCGGCTACAATGAGCAGTTCTTC. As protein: CASSRWTSGYNEQFF.

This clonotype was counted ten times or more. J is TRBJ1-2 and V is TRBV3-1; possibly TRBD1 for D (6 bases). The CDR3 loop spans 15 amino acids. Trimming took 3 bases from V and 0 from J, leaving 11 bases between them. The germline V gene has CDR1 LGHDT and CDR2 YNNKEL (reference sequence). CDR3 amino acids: CASSHLDRANYGYTF. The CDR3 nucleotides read TGTGCCAGCAGCCACTTGGACAGAGCTAACTATGGCTACACCTTC.

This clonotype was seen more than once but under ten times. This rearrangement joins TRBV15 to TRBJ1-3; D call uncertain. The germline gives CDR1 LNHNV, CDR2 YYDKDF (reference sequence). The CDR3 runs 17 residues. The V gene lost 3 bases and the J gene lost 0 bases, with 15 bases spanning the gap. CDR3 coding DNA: TGTGCCACCAGCAGGGACGTTCTAGGTAGCTCTGGAAACACCATATATTTT. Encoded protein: CATSRDVLGSSGNTIYF.

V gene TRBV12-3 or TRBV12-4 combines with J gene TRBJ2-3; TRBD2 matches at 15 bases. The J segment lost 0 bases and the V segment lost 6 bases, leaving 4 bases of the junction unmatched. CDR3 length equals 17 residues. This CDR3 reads CASRPGTSGGSTDTQYF. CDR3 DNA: TGTGCCAGCAGACCTGGGACTAGCGGGGGGAGCACAGATACGCAGTATTTT.

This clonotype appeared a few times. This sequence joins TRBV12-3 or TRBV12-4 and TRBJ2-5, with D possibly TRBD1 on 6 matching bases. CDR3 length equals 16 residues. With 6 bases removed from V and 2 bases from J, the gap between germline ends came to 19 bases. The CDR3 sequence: CASSLPQGVGQETQYF. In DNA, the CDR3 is TGTGCCAGCAGCCTCCCACAGGGAGTTGGGCAAGAGACCCAGTACTTC.

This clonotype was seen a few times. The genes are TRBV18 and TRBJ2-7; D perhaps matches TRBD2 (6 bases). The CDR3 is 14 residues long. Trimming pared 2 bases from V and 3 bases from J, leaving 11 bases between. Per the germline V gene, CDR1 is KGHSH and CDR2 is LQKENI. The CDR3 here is CASSPTGGDYEQYF. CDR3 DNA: TGTGCCAGCTCACCAACCGGCGGGGACTACGAGCAGTACTTC.

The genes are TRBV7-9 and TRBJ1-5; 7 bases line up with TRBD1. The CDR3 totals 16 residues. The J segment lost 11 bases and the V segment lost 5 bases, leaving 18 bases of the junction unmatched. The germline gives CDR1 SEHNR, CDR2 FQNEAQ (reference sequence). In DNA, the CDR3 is TGTGCCAGCAGCCCCGCCCGGGACAGCCGTTGGGAAGCCCAGCATTTT. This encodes CASSPARDSRWEAQHF.

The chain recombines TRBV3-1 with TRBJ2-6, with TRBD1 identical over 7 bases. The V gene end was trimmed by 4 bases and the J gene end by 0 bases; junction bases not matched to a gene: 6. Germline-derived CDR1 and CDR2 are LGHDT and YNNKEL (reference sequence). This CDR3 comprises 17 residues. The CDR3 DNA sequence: TGTGCCAGCAGCCCGACAGGGTACAGCTCTGGGGCCAACGTCCTGACTTTC. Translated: CASSPTGYSSGANVLTF.

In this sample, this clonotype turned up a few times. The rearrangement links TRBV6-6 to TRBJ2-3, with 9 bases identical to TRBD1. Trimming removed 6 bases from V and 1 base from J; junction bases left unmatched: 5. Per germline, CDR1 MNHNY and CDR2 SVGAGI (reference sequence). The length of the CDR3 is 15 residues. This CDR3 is CASRRGTGRTDTQYF. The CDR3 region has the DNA TGTGCCAGCAGACGAGGGACAGGGCGCACAGATACGCAGTATTTT.